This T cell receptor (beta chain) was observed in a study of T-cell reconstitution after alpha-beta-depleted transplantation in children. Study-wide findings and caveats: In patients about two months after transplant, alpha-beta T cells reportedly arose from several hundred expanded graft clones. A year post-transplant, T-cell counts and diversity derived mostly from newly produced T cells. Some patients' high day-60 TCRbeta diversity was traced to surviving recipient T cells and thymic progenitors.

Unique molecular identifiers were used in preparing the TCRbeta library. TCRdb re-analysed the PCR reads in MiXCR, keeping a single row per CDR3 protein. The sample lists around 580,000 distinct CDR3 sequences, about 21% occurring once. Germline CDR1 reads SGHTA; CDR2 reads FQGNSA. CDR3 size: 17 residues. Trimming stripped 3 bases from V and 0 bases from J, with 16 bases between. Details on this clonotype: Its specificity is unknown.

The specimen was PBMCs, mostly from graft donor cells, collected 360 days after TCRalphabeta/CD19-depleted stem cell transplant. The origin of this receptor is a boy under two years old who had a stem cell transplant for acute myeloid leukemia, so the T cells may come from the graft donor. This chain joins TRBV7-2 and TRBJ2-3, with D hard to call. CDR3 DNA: TGTGCCAGCAGCTTGTGGCACAGCCTTACTAGCACAGATACGCAGTATTTT. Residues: CASSLWHSLTSTDTQYF.